The 21 T cell receptor beta chains given below trace back to one sample, sequenced in a study of shared clonotypes between healthy human individuals. Sequencing used immunoSEQ multiplex PCR; TCRdb keeps in-frame clones, though not all of them. The top ten hold under 2% of the sample, which has millions of clones, roughly 91% seen once. As defined, naive CD8 cells were CD45RO-negative and positively selected for CCR7, with terminally differentiated effector memory CD45RA+ cells excluded. Sequenced: naive CD8+ T cells from PBMCs. All receptors come from a man between 18 and 29 years old in good health. Some clones in this sample may be carry-over from other donors' samples.

This chain links TRBV10-3 with TRBJ1-2; 7 positions agree with TRBD1. Germline values: CDR1 ENHRY, CDR2 SYGVKD. The CDR3 loop spans 15 amino acids. Trimming took 3 bases from V and 4 from J; bases not matched to a gene: 8. CDR3 residues: CAISDGRDSPYGYTF. The CDR3 coding sequence is TGTGCCATCAGTGATGGCAGGGACAGCCCCTATGGCTACACCTTC.

The CDR3 protein is CASSFQSFSYEQYF. CDR3 DNA sequence: TGTGCCAGCAGCTTCCAGAGTTTCTCCTACGAGCAGTACTTC. The J gene is TRBJ2-7, the V gene TRBV5-6; D call uncertain. CDR1 and CDR2 (germline): SGHDT, YYEEEE. The CDR3 is 14 amino acids. V was cut by 2 bases and J by 0 bases, with 9 bases left in between.

For this clone: Within the sample, other DNA sequences also encode this same CDR3. The chain uses TRBV7-9 and TRBJ2-1, with 10 nucleotides matching TRBD2. CDR3 length: 14 amino acids. J gave up 3 bases and V 6 bases, and 2 bases lay outside the gene matches. Germline CDR1 and CDR2: SEHNR and FQNEAQ (reference sequence). This CDR3 reads CASSSSGSYNEQFF. DNA for the CDR3: TGTGCCAGCAGTTCTAGCGGGAGCTACAATGAGCAGTTCTTC.

This chain joins TRBV25-1 and TRBJ1-2; 8 nucleotides match TRBD1. V trimming: 5 bases; J trimming: 8 bases; junction bases outside the gene matches: 7. CDR1 MGHDK and CDR2 SYGVNS come from the germline V gene. This CDR3 spans 13 amino acids. The CDR3 loop is CASSPAGGAGYTF. DNA for the CDR3: TGTGCCAGCAGTCCCGCAGGGGGCGCGGGCTACACCTTC.

The gene calls are TRBV6-1 and TRBJ1-1, with D perhaps TRBD1 (6 bases). The V gene lost 3 bases and the J gene lost 6 bases, with 11 bases spanning the gap. CDR3 length: 13 amino acids. Per the germline V gene, CDR1 is MNHNS and CDR2 is SASEGT. CDR3 nucleotide sequence: TGTGCCAGCAGTGATAGGGGGTTACCTGAAGCTTTCTTT. This sequence encodes CASSDRGLPEAFF.

CDR3 region: CASETSSFGREQFF. CDR3 in DNA: TGTGCCAGCGAGACTAGTTCTTTCGGTCGGGAGCAGTTCTTC. V is TRBV6-1 and J is TRBJ2-1, with a weak D call TRBD2 (6 bases). V lost 8 bases and J lost 10, with 21 bases in between. The length of the CDR3 is 14 residues. Germline loops: CDR1 MNHNS, CDR2 SASEGT.

The chain uses TRBV29-1 and TRBJ1-1, with D perhaps matching TRBD1 (5 bases). The V end lost 7 bases, the J end lost 5 bases, and 17 bases lay between the germline ends. The CDR3 totals 13 residues. Germline-derived CDR1 and CDR2 are SQVTM and ANQGSEA. The CDR3 coding sequence is TGCAGCGCCAGGGCCCCTTTGGAAACTGAAGCTTTCTTT. This translates into CSARAPLETEAFF.

DNA of the CDR3: TGTGCCAGCCGACCGGGACAGGGGAGAGGAGAGCAGTACTTC. Translation: CASRPGQGRGEQYF. The chain is built from TRBV28 and TRBJ2-7; 10 bases are shared with TRBD1. Trimming removed 8 bases from V and 7 bases from J; junction bases left unmatched: 11. CDR1 and CDR2 (germline): MDHEN, SYDVKM. The CDR3 length is 14 residues.

The chain links TRBV11-2 to TRBJ2-1; 10 bases align to TRBD1. V was clipped by 3 bases and J by 2 bases; unmatched bases: 1. This CDR3 has 15 residues. CDR1 is SGHAT and CDR2 is FQNNGV in the germline V gene. CDR3: CASSLTGGAYNEQFF. The CDR3 DNA is TGTGCCAGCAGCTTGACAGGGGGCGCCTACAATGAGCAGTTCTTC. Full variable domain (rest looked up from reference TRBV11-2 and TRBJ2-1): EAGVAQSPRYKIIEKRQSVAFWCNPISGHATLYWYQQILGQGPKLLIQFQNNGVVDDSQLPKDRFSAERLKGVDSTLKIQPAKLEDSAVYLCASSLTGGAYNEQFFGPGTRLTVL.

V is TRBV4-3 and J is TRBJ2-2, with 7 bases fitting TRBD1. Germline-derived CDR1 and CDR2 are LGHNA and YSLEER. Losses at the gene ends were 4 bases for V and 6 bases for J; bases not matched to a gene: 8. The CDR3 is 15 amino acids. CDR3 sequence (DNA): TGCGCCAGCAGCCCGACAGGGATGGTCGCCGGGGAGCTGTTTTTT. It specifies CASSPTGMVAGELFF.

The V call is TRBV7-3, the J call TRBJ1-1; D not certain. The V gene's germline CDR1 is SGHTA and CDR2 FQGTGA. CDR3 length: 13 amino acids. V lost 0 bases and J 6 bases, leaving 8 bases between the germline ends. The CDR3 region has the DNA TGTGCCAGCAGCTTAACGATAGGGTCTGAAGCTTTCTTT. This gives the protein CASSLTIGSEAFF.

V and J are TRBV6-5 and TRBJ1-6; TRBD1 might be the D (5 bases). Germline V CDR1 and CDR2: MNHEY, SVGAGI. Trimming took 7 bases from V and 10 from J, leaving 11 bases between them. This CDR3 region has 12 residues. The CDR3 loop is CASTRGRSPLHF. CDR3 DNA: TGTGCCAGCACGAGGGGCCGATCACCCCTCCACTTT.

The chain is built from TRBV15 and TRBJ2-7; possibly TRBD1 for D (5 bases). V was cut by 8 bases and J by 3 bases, with 8 bases left in between. The CDR3 totals 11 residues. Germline assignment: CDR1 LNHNV and CDR2 YYDKDF (reference sequence). The CDR3 coding sequence is TGTGCCACCGGGGCAGGCTACGAGCAGTACTTC. Encoded protein: CATGAGYEQYF. The variable domain in full, with the rest retrieved from reference TRBV15 and TRBJ2-7, is DAMVIQNPRYQVTQFGKPVTLSCSQTLNHNVMYWYQQKSSQAPKLLFHYYDKDFNNEADTPDNFQSRRPNTSFCFLDIRSPGLGDTAMYLCATGAGYEQYFGPGTRLTVT.

Written as DNA, the CDR3 is TGTGCCAGCAGTTTGGCCCTCACCAATTCCCGGGACCCACTTCAGTACTTC. Residues: CASSLALTNSRDPLQYF. The genes are TRBV28 and TRBJ2-4; TRBD1 or TRBD2 may be the D gene (5 bases each). This CDR3 region has 17 residues. CDR1 MDHEN and CDR2 SYDVKM come from the germline V gene. Trimming pared 3 bases from V and 11 bases from J, leaving 26 bases between.

The chain carries TRBV27 and TRBJ2-1; TRBD1 aligns across 7 bases. This CDR3 contains 16 residues. Germline trimming cut 4 bases from V and 7 bases from J; bases unmatched to any gene: 13. Germline V CDR1 and CDR2: MNHEY, SMNVEV (reference sequence). The CDR3 loop reads CASSSGGEGVGNEQFF. The DNA for the CDR3 is TGTGCCAGCAGTTCAGGGGGAGAGGGAGTTGGGAATGAGCAGTTCTTC.

Written as DNA, the CDR3 is TGCGCCAGCAGCTCCAGGGGCGGTGTCTACACTGAAGCTTTCTTT. Translated, it gives CASSSRGGVYTEAFF. The genes are TRBV4-1 and TRBJ1-1, with a possible D match to TRBD1 (6 bases). This CDR3 spans 15 amino acids. The germline CDR1 and CDR2 sequences are MGHRA and YSYEKL. V lost 5 bases and J lost 3, with 16 bases in between.

The chain joins TRBV2 to TRBJ1-1; 7 bases align to TRBD1. CDR1 is SNHLY, CDR2 FYNNEI, per germline. Trimming took 1 base from V and 0 from J; bases not matched to a gene: 11. CDR3 length equals 18 residues. The CDR3 DNA reads as TGTGCCAGCAGTGAAGAGAAGGTCGGCAGGGGGATGAACACTGAAGCTTTCTTT. It is translated as CASSEEKVGRGMNTEAFF.

V is TRBV27 and J is TRBJ2-3, with 10 bases fitting TRBD1. CDR3 length equals 15 residues. In germline, CDR1 is MNHEY, CDR2 SMNVEV (reference sequence). V trimming: 4 bases; J trimming: 5 bases; junction bases outside the gene matches: 6. CDR3 nucleotide sequence: TGTGCCAGCAGTTCCCGACAGGGGGCTGGAGATACGCAGTATTTT. Translating gives CASSSRQGAGDTQYF.

The table lists this clone with a count of one. This chain joins TRBV7-2 and TRBJ1-4; 7 bases agree with TRBD1. V lost 6 bases, J lost 5 bases, and 3 bases stayed unmatched. Germline V gene data show CDR1 as SGHTA and CDR2 as FQGNSA. CDR3 length: 13 amino acids. The CDR3 loop is CASRGQPNEKLFF. CDR3 sequence (DNA): TGTGCCAGCAGGGGACAGCCAAATGAAAAACTGTTTTTT.

The chain uses TRBV14 and TRBJ2-7; D gene uncertain. The V gene's germline CDR1 is SGHDN and CDR2 FVKESK. The CDR3 is 12 residues long. The ends were cut back, 5 bases at V and 6 bases at J, with 11 bases in the middle. The CDR3 nucleotides read TGTGCCAGCAGCGACTTAGACCGCGAGCAGTACTTC. Translating gives CASSDLDREQYF.

The chain has TRBV7-4 and TRBJ2-7, with a weak D call TRBD1 (6 bases). Trimming took 5 bases from V and 0 from J, leaving 11 bases between them. Germline values: CDR1 SGHVT, CDR2 SQSDAQ. The CDR3 covers 14 residues. The CDR3 loop reads CASSLQGPSYEQYF. In nucleotides, the CDR3 is TGTGCCAGCAGCCTACAGGGACCCTCCTACGAGCAGTACTTC.